The rows below give T cell receptor beta chains drawn from one sample of a study of cytomegalovirus exposure and HLA in healthy donors. Profiling relied on immunoSEQ multiplex PCR, and the TCRdb table lists in-frame clones only, not all of them. The data show approximately 140,000 clones, approximately 78% seen once. Sequenced sample: PBMCs. The receptors were sampled from a human donor in good health. Both conserved end residues are part of each CDR3. A D gene is named only where the DNA matches it firmly. Rows give clone size only sometimes, using once, few, many, or a class for an expanded clone.

clone_size j_call d_call cdr3_length v_call cdr3_nt cdr3_aa
. TRBJ2-7 TRBD2 14 TRBV5-6 TGTGCCAGCAGCCCCATAGCGGGAGAGGGCGAGCAGTACTTC CASSPIAGEGEQYF
. TRBJ2-7 TRBD1 18 TRBV11-2 TGTGCCAGCAGCCCAATCTCCCGGACAGGGGCAAACTCCTACGAGCAGTACTTC CASSPISRTGANSYEQYF
few TRBJ1-4 TRBD1 13 TRBV2 TGTGCCAGCTCAGGGGGTACTAATGAAAAACTGTTTTTT CASSGGTNEKLFF
once TRBJ2-6 TRBD1 17 TRBV7-2 TGTGCCAGCAGTCCTCAGGGGGCTTCATCCGGGGCCAACGTCCTGACTTTC CASSPQGASSGANVLTF
. TRBJ1-2 . 15 TRBV19 TGTGCCAGTAGTATAGATTTGTGGACAGAAAATGGCTACACCTTC CASSIDLWTENGYTF
once TRBJ2-2 . 14 TRBV19 TGTGCCAGTAGTTATGCGTCGGGGGCCGGGGAGCTGTTTTTT CASSYASGAGELFF
. TRBJ2-1 TRBD2 15 TRBV5-4 TGTGCCAGCAGCTCTGGACTAGACTTTTACAATGAGCAGTTCTTC CASSSGLDFYNEQFF
once TRBJ2-1 TRBD2 15 TRBV7-7 TGTGCTAGCGGGGATCTAGCGGGGGGCGACAATAAGCAGTTCTTC CASGDLAGGDNKQFF
. TRBJ2-1 TRBD2 15 TRBV7-2 TGTGCCAGCAGCTTAACGGGAGGGCCGATGGGGGAGCAGTTCTTC CASSLTGGPMGEQFF
. TRBJ2-6 . 15 TRBV19 TGTGCCAGTAGTACGCGGAGCTCTGGGGCCAACGTCCTGACTTTC CASSTRSSGANVLTF
. TRBJ2-5 . 13 TRBV5-1 TGCGCCACCGATACAGGGTCGGGGGAGACCCAGTACTTC CATDTGSGETQYF
. TRBJ1-2 . 15 TRBV2 TGTGCCAGCAGGTACAACAGGGTTATGGACTATGGCTACACCTTC CASRYNRVMDYGYTF
. TRBJ2-7 . 15 TRBV7-5 TGTGTCAGAAGCTTAGGGGCAGGGGGGCCCTACGAGCAGTACTTC CVRSLGAGGPYEQYF
. TRBJ2-7 TRBD1 15 TRBV4-2 TGTGCCAGCAGCCAAGATATAGGACAGGGGGAGGAGCAGTACTTC CASSQDIGQGEEQYF
once TRBJ1-3 TRBD1 15 TRBV11-1 TGTGCCAGCAGCTCAGGACAGGGGACTGGAAACACCATATATTTT CASSSGQGTGNTIYF
. TRBJ1-2 . 14 TRBV6-6 TGTGCCAGCAGTTACCAGGGCGAAGGGGATGGCTACACCTTC CASSYQGEGDGYTF
. TRBJ2-7 . 14 TRBV4-1 TGCGCCAGCAGCCCTCAGGGTCCCCTCCTCGAGCAGTACTTC CASSPQGPLLEQYF
. TRBJ2-5 . 14 TRBV27 TGTGCCAGCAGTTTACAGGGGCGCGCGGAGACCCAGTACTTC CASSLQGRAETQYF
. TRBJ2-7 . 15 TRBV28 TGTGCCAGCAGATACAGGGAGGGTATGAGTTGGGAGCAGTACTTC CASRYREGMSWEQYF
. TRBJ2-3 TRBD2 14 TRBV10-2 TGCGCCAGCAGAGCGGGGGGGCGGACAGATACGCAGTATTTT CASRAGGRTDTQYF
. TRBJ2-7 TRBD2 13 TRBV10-3 TGTGCCCAAAGGGCGGGACTAGTATACGAGCAGTACTTC CAQRAGLVYEQYF
. TRBJ2-7 TRBD1 16 TRBV27 TGTGCCAGCAGTTTATTAAGACAGGGCGGATCCTACGAGCAGTACTTC CASSLLRQGGSYEQYF
. TRBJ1-2 TRBD1 16 TRBV27 TGTGCCAGCAGTTCAGGACAGGGCGGGTTTCACTATGGCTACACCTTC CASSSGQGGFHYGYTF
. TRBJ2-7 TRBD1 14 TRBV27 TGTGCCAGCAGGAACCGGGACAGGGAAGGCGAGCAGTACTTC CASRNRDREGEQYF
. TRBJ2-1 . 12 TRBV5-1 TGCGCCAGCAGCTTGAGCGGGAATGAGCAGTTCTTC CASSLSGNEQFF
once TRBJ1-5 . 14 TRBV25-1 TGTGCCAGCAGTGGAGGGAGTAGCAATCAGCCCCAGCATTTT CASSGGSSNQPQHF
few TRBJ2-3 TRBD2 16 TRBV5-4 TGTGCCAGCAGCCGTGGGACTAGCGGGAGCACAGATACGCAGTATTTT CASSRGTSGSTDTQYF
. TRBJ1-5 TRBD1 16 TRBV5-4 TGTGCCAGCAGCTCCGGGGACAGGGGGGAAAATCAGCCCCAGCATTTT CASSSGDRGENQPQHF
. TRBJ2-1 TRBD1 17 TRBV5-4 TGTGCCAGCAGCTTGGGAGGGACAGGGTATCTTAGGAATGAGCAGTTCTTC CASSLGGTGYLRNEQFF
. TRBJ2-7 TRBD1 14 TRBV6-5 TGTGCCAGCAGTTACCGGGACAGCTCCTACGAGCAGTACTTC CASSYRDSSYEQYF
. TRBJ1-2 . 14 TRBV7-2 TGTGCCAGCAGCAGGGGAGGGCAAGGGGTGGGCTACACCTTC CASSRGGQGVGYTF
. TRBJ2-5 TRBD1 20 TRBV27 TGTGCCAGCAGTTTCGAGGTTTCCGTCCAGGGCCAGGGGGCTTCGGAGACCCAGTACTTC CASSFEVSVQGQGASETQYF
. TRBJ2-5 . 14 TRBV28 TGTGCCAGCACCGTGGTCCACGGCGGCGAGACCCAGTACTTC CASTVVHGGETQYF
. TRBJ1-1 . 16 TRBV9 TGTGCCAGCAGCCCCACCCAGGGCGCGGTAGGAACTGAAGCTTTCTTT CASSPTQGAVGTEAFF
. TRBJ2-6 TRBD2 20 TRBV19 TGTGCCAGTAGTTCGAAACAAGGACTAGCGGGGGGCTCTGGGGCCAACGTCCTGACTTTC CASSSKQGLAGGSGANVLTF
. TRBJ1-4 . 15 TRBV15 TGTGCCACCAGCAGAGGCGGGACGGCGGGTGAAAAACTGTTTTTT CATSRGGTAGEKLFF
. TRBJ1-1 TRBD1 16 TRBV9 TGTGCCAGCAGTGGAGGGACAGGGGTGTTTAATGGTGAAGCTTTCTTT CASSGGTGVFNGEAFF
few TRBJ2-7 TRBD1 13 TRBV28 TGTGCCACCCGGACAGGGGATTACTACGAGCAGTACTTC CATRTGDYYEQYF
. TRBJ2-7 . 10 TRBV12-5 TGTGCTAGTACAGTGCCCGAGCAGTACTTC CASTVPEQYF
. TRBJ2-1 TRBD2 17 TRBV7-8 TGTGCCAGCAGCTTAGCGACGTGGGGCGGGAGTCCCGATGAGCAGTTCTTC CASSLATWGGSPDEQFF
. TRBJ2-1 . 14 TRBV7-9 TGTGCCAGCAGCCGAACGGCCCCCGACAACGAGCAGTTCTTC CASSRTAPDNEQFF
. TRBJ2-7 TRBD2 15 TRBV6-1 TGTGCCAGCAGTGAAAGGAGCGGGGGCTCCTACGAGCAGTACTTC CASSERSGGSYEQYF
few TRBJ2-7 . 14 TRBV9 TGTGCCAGCAGCGTAGCGTCACAGGGCTACGAGCAGTACTTC CASSVASQGYEQYF
. TRBJ2-5 TRBD1 16 TRBV27 TGTGCCAGCAGGAGGGGTGGGACAGGGGAAGGAGAGACCCAGTACTTC CASRRGGTGEGETQYF
. TRBJ2-5 . 16 TRBV4-1 TGCGCCAGCAGCCAAGGCTACAGGTCAGACCAAGAGACCCAGTACTTC CASSQGYRSDQETQYF
. TRBJ1-1 . 17 TRBV6-1 TGTGCCAGCAGTGATCGGCGGAGAATACGGGGGAACACTGAAGCTTTCTTT CASSDRRRIRGNTEAFF
. TRBJ1-2 . 12 TRBV30 TGTGCCTGGAACGGGGCTAACTATGGCTACACCTTC CAWNGANYGYTF
. TRBJ2-7 TRBD1 14 TRBV5-4 TGTGCCAGCAGCTTAACCGGGACAGAATACGAGCAGTACTTC CASSLTGTEYEQYF
few TRBJ1-2 . 14 TRBV5-4 TGTGCCAGCAGCTTGGTGGGGAGCGGCCATGGCTACACCTTC CASSLVGSGHGYTF
once TRBJ2-7 TRBD2 21 TRBV28 TGTGCCAGCAGTTTTTCCGGGAGACAGGGAAGACTAGCGGGAGCAAGTTACGAGCAGTACTTC CASSFSGRQGRLAGASYEQYF